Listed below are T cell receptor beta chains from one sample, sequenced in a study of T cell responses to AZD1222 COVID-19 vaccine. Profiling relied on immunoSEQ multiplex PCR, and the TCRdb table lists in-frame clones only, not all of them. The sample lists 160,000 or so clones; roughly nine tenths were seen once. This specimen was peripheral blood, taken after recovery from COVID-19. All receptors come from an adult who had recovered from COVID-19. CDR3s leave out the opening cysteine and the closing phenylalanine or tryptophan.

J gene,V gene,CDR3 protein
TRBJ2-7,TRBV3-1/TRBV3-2,ASSRRQGAFEQY
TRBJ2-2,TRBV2,ASSGTGANTGELF
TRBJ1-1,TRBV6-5,ASWSRGVNTEAF
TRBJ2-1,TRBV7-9,ASNPPGLGFNEQF
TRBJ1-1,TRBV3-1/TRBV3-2,ASSQVGGGKAF
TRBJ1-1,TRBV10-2,ASSEGQNTEAF
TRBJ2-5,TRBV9,ASSAGLAGETQY
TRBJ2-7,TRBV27,ASSLRGDTSSDEQY
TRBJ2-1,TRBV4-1,ASSQEVNEQF
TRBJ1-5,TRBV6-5,ASTGLQGYQPQH
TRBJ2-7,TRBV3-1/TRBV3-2,ASSQGRYEQY
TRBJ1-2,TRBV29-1,SVEHYGYT
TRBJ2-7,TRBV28,ASSSGGLAGVDEQY
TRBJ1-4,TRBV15,ATSRDGGEKLF
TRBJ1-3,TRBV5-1,ASSFFGTPIY
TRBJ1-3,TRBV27,ASSPRGGRGNTIY
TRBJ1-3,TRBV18,ASSPSGSSGNTIY
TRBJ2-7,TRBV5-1,ASSRVGTYEQY
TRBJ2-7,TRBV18,ASSPYGAGLSYEQY
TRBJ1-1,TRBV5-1,ASSLDRAFIEAF
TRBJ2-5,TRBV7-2,ASSSGVGQVSWETQY
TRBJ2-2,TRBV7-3,ASSLRDSLNTGELF
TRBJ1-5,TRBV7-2,ASSLARVGSSNQPQH
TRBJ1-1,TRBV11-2,ASSLFLGGKGLNTEAF
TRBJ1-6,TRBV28,ASSPLQTRADSPLH
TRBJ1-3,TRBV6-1,ASSEILGRVGNTIY
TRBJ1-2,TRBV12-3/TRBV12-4,ASSLRGLYGYT
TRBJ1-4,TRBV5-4,ASSPGTGNEKLF